This is a list of T cell receptor beta chains from one sample in a study of blood T cell repertoires in COVID-19. Sequenced by immunoSEQ multiplex PCR; TCRdb stores in-frame clones only, minus some. The sample carries a few hundred thousand clones, 88% recorded once. The source material was PBMCs or T cells enriched from blood (not recorded which). The receptors were sampled from a woman aged 18-29 years who had recovered from COVID-19. CDR3s include the opening cysteine and the closing phenylalanine or tryptophan.

v_call cdr3_aa
TRBV7-3 CASSLRGLNTGELFF
TRBV9 CASSVGLGGQTDTQYF
TRBV30 CAWGKYTDTGELFF
TRBV19 CASSIPRDTNYGYTF
TRBV5-1 CASSFARDYGYTF
TRBV28 CASSLTDPYEQYF
TRBV5-1 CASSLDRGANSPLHF
TRBV20-1 CSASTLAGNTDTQYF
TRBV3-1/TRBV3-2 CASSQDPPSEETQYF
TRBV29-1 CSVDTRGRSSYGYTF
TRBV5-1 CASSFTPGQQDHSGNTIYF
TRBV7-9 CASSLDRYGEAFF
TRBV7-2 CASSFFRDRDSPLHF
TRBV19 CASNIQGYGYTF
TRBV5-1 CASSLDNSYEQYF
TRBV19 CASSRGDRGLTEAFF
TRBV7-6 CASSYSLGGSGANVLTF
TRBV6-4 CASSLRGGGSGNTIYF
TRBV5-1 CASSLQMDQPQHF
TRBV7-3 CASSLGQISGANVLTF
TRBV18 CASSKVPYSNQPQHF
TRBV5-8 CASSLQVETYEQYF
TRBV6-5 CASSYLGRDGYTF
TRBV12-2 CASRLALRDSKRQPQHF
TRBV6-5 CASSQNRDRSYTF
TRBV3-1/TRBV3-2 CASSPGQGYGYTF
TRBV10-3 CAISEREGITEAFF
TRBV6-5 CASSYLGGNTEAFF
TRBV7-3 CASSLWPVGTGDNYGYTF
TRBV10-3 CAISDSGQGQNTEAFF
TRBV6-5 CASRPTGAEQFF
TRBV9 CASSVQGADEAFF